These 32 T cell receptor beta chains originate from one sample sequenced in a study of T cell repertoires in cytomegalovirus infection. TCRdb independently ran MiXCR on the reads; one entry per CDR3 protein. This sample has 650,000 to 900,000 distinct CDR3 sequences, with about 29% found just once. For these TCRs, the target antigens are not known. The sequenced sample was cultured CD8+ T cells from PBMCs, obtained from culture after CMV antigen stimulation. The receptor set was obtained from a human donor in good health (CMV status not recorded). Some clones in this sample may be carry-over from other donors' samples.

The chain combines TRBV18 with TRBJ2-3, with 10 nucleotides matching TRBD2. Germline loops: CDR1 KGHSH, CDR2 LQKENI. The CDR3 sequence is 18 residues long. V shed 4 bases and J 2 bases; nucleotides not matched to a gene: 12. The CDR3 sequence: CASSLTSGATFDTDTQYF. The CDR3, as DNA: TGTGCCAGCTCACTAACTAGCGGGGCCACTTTTGACACAGATACGCAGTATTTT.

This chain's CDR3 is CASSLRQRPLVDTQYF. The DNA of the CDR3 is TGTGCCAGCAGCCTTCGACAGAGACCTTTAGTCGATACGCAGTATTTT. This chain joins TRBV28 and TRBJ2-3; tentatively, D is TRBD1 (5 bases). The germline V and J ends were trimmed by 6 bases and 6 bases, with 22 bases remaining between them. Looked up from germline, CDR1 is MDHEN and CDR2 is SYDVKM. This CDR3 is built from 16 residues.

This chain uses TRBV27 with TRBJ2-5, with TRBD2 matching over 10 bases. In germline, CDR1 is MNHEY, CDR2 SMNVEV (reference sequence). V dropped 7 bases and J dropped 3; count of bases not matched to a gene: 5. The CDR3 loop spans 14 amino acids. In nucleotides, the CDR3 is TGTGCCAGCATGTCAGCGGGGGGGAAAGAGACCCAGTACTTC. Translation gives CASMSAGGKETQYF.

The V call is TRBV24-1, the J call TRBJ2-3, with a tentative D call TRBD2 (5 bases). Germline V gene lookup returns CDR1 KGHDR and CDR2 SFDVKD. V gave up 9 bases and J gave up 2 bases, with 14 bases separating them. The CDR3 totals 14 residues. CDR3 in amino acids: CATERGWDTDTQYF. The CDR3 nucleotides are TGTGCCACCGAGCGAGGGTGGGACACAGATACGCAGTATTTT.

This clonotype has just a few counts. The V and J genes are TRBV14 and TRBJ1-1; 8 bases are a match to TRBD1. Germline V gene data show CDR1 as SGHDN and CDR2 as FVKESK. The CDR3 has 14 residues. V lost 3 bases and J lost 5; bases outside the gene matches: 5. CDR3 region: CASSHYRTGTEAFF. Written as DNA, the CDR3 is TGTGCCAGCAGCCATTACCGGACAGGGACTGAAGCTTTCTTT.

V usage is TRBV10-2 and J usage is TRBJ2-5, with 14 positions matching TRBD2. The V segment lost 6 bases and the J segment 5 bases; nucleotides outside the gene matches: 8. The germline gives CDR1 WSHSY, CDR2 SAAADI. The CDR3 is 16 residues long. CDR3 DNA: TGCGCCAGCAGGCTGACTAGCGGGGGGGCTTGGGAGACCCAGTACTTC. Protein product: CASRLTSGGAWETQYF.

In its sample, this clonotype was seen a few times. The V gene is TRBV6-2 or TRBV6-3, the J gene TRBJ1-1; no reliable D call. Germline V gives CDR1 MNHEY, CDR2 SVGEGT. The ends were cut back, 6 bases at V and 6 bases at J, with 11 bases in the middle. The CDR3 covers 12 residues. CDR3 region: CASRTAGSEAFF. In nucleotides, the CDR3 is TGTGCCAGCAGGACGGCGGGGTCTGAAGCTTTCTTT.

The V call is TRBV28, the J call TRBJ1-2, with D possibly TRBD1 on 5 matching bases. The CDR3 contains 11 residues. The V gene lost 5 bases and the J gene lost 8 bases, with 9 bases spanning the gap. In germline, CDR1 is MDHEN, CDR2 SYDVKM. CDR3 in amino acids: CASSPRTGYTF. In DNA, the CDR3 is TGTGCCAGCAGTCCTCGGACAGGCTACACCTTC.

This rearrangement joins TRBV28 to TRBJ2-1; 13 bases match TRBD2. V dropped 6 bases and J dropped 5; count of bases not matched to a gene: 4. The CDR3 contains 15 residues. Germline V gene data show CDR1 as MDHEN and CDR2 as SYDVKM. CDR3 nucleotide sequence: TGTGCCAGCAGCAGGACTAGCGGGGGTCACAATGAGCAGTTCTTC. This encodes CASSRTSGGHNEQFF.

This chain uses TRBV11-1 with TRBJ2-2, with D unclear. Germline assignment: CDR1 SGHAT and CDR2 FQDESV (reference sequence). The CDR3 covers 15 residues. The V end was cut by 1 base, the J end by 7 bases, with 13 bases between. Here the CDR3 reads CASSLGNLFHGELFF. The CDR3 bases are TGTGCCAGCAGCTTAGGGAACCTATTCCACGGGGAGCTGTTTTTT.

This sequence joins TRBV20-1 and TRBJ2-7, with D uncertain. V lost 0 bases to trimming and J lost 7 bases, with 13 bases between them. CDR1 is DFQATT, CDR2 SNEGSKA, per germline (reference sequence). This CDR3 has 13 amino acids. The CDR3 is CSARDGARLEQYV. The CDR3 bases are TGCAGTGCTAGAGATGGAGCTCGCCTGGAGCAGTACGTC.

The chain links TRBV28 to TRBJ1-1; TRBD1 might be the D (5 bases). V was trimmed by 6 bases and J by 1 base, leaving 15 bases between them. The CDR3 is 15 residues long. Per the germline V gene, CDR1 is MDHEN and CDR2 is SYDVKM. For the CDR3, the DNA is TGTGCCAGCAGCCGACTCTGGGACGGGAACACTGAAGCTTTCTTT. Protein sequence: CASSRLWDGNTEAFF.

This clonotype was found a few times. The gene calls are TRBV6-2 or TRBV6-3 and TRBJ1-1; the D gene is possibly TRBD1 (6 bases). V shed 3 bases and J shed 4 bases, with 15 bases lying between them. Germline V CDR1 and CDR2: MNHEY, SVGEGT. The CDR3 is 15 residues long. For the CDR3, the DNA is TGTGCCAGCAGTTATTCCGCCACAGGGACCACTGAAGCTTTCTTT. Translating it yields CASSYSATGTTEAFF.

A few counts support this clonotype. The J gene is TRBJ1-2, the V gene TRBV10-3; the D is unclear. Germline-derived CDR1 and CDR2 are ENHRY and SYGVKD. Trimming removed 6 bases at V and 6 bases at J, with 8 bases between. This CDR3 is 11 amino acids long. CDR3 nucleotides: TGTGCCATCAGCCGACGGGATGGCTACACCTTC. Protein sequence: CAISRRDGYTF.

CDR3 nucleotide sequence: TGTGCCAGCAGTACACAGGGGGGGGATGAAAAACTGTTTTTT. Its protein product is CASSTQGGDEKLFF. The rearrangement links TRBV27 to TRBJ1-4, with 8 bases identical to TRBD1. Per germline, CDR1 MNHEY and CDR2 SMNVEV (reference sequence). CDR3 size: 14 residues. With V trimmed by 5 bases and J by 6 bases, 5 bases remained unmatched.

This clonotype has ten or more counts. V and J are TRBV4-1 and TRBJ1-1; D is perhaps TRBD1 (5 bases). The CDR3 runs to 16 residues. V lost 2 bases to trimming and J lost 1 base, with 14 bases between them. The germline CDR1 and CDR2 sequences are MGHRA and YSYEKL. CDR3 residues: CASSQSGTIGNTEAFF. The CDR3 DNA is TGCGCCAGCAGCCAATCCGGGACTATCGGGAACACTGAAGCTTTCTTT.

This sequence joins TRBV24-1 and TRBJ1-2; possible D gene TRBD1, 5 bases. This CDR3 comprises 13 residues. Between the trimmed V and J ends, which lost 7 bases and 3 bases, there was a span of 11 bases. Germline values: CDR1 KGHDR, CDR2 SFDVKD. CDR3 in amino acids: CATSLGPDYGYTF. As DNA, the CDR3 is TGTGCCACCAGCTTGGGACCGGACTATGGCTACACCTTC.

This clonotype was picked up a small number of times. This rearrangement joins TRBV4-1 to TRBJ2-7; D may be TRBD1 (6 bases). The CDR3 spans 13 residues. Trimming removed 3 bases at V and 3 bases at J, with 9 bases between. Germline-derived CDR1 and CDR2 are MGHRA and YSYEKL. The CDR3 nucleotides are TGCGCCAGCAGCCAGGACAGCTTCTACGAGCAGTACGTC. As protein: CASSQDSFYEQYV.

The V call is TRBV7-3, the J call TRBJ2-7; no reliable D call. Germline-derived CDR1 and CDR2 are SGHTA and FQGTGA. V gave up 4 bases and J gave up 2 bases, with 6 bases separating them. The CDR3 sequence is 12 residues long. The DNA for the CDR3 is TGTGCCAGCAGCTCACACCCCTACGAGCAGTACGTC. It specifies CASSSHPYEQYV.

This clonotype was recorded at least ten times. The rearrangement links TRBV7-8 to TRBJ1-6, with TRBD1 identical over 10 bases. With 5 bases clipped from V and 6 bases from J, the junction kept 4 bases outside the gene matches. The CDR3 consists of 15 residues. In germline, CDR1 is SGHVS, CDR2 FQNEAQ. The DNA of the CDR3 is TGTGCCAGCAGCGTGGACAGGGGGGTTAATTCACCCCTCCACTTT. It specifies CASSVDRGVNSPLHF.

This clonotype has just a few counts. The chain employs TRBV6-8 and TRBJ1-1; D possibly corresponds to TRBD1 (5 bases). The germline V and J ends were trimmed by 5 bases and 1 base, with 11 bases remaining between them. Germline loops: CDR1 MNHGY, CDR2 SAAAGT. The CDR3 loop spans 14 amino acids. Written as DNA, the CDR3 is TGTGCCAGCAGTGCCAGGGTTTCGAACACTGAAGCTTTCTTT. Protein product: CASSARVSNTEAFF.

This clonotype was observed a few times. This chain connects TRBV2 to TRBJ2-3; weak D call: TRBD2 (6 bases). Looked up from germline, CDR1 is SNHLY and CDR2 is FYNNEI. V was trimmed by 10 bases and J by 3 bases, leaving 14 bases between them. The CDR3 consists of 13 residues. The chain's CDR3 is CATLTRRTDTQYF. The CDR3 nucleotides are TGTGCCACCCTGACTAGAAGGACAGATACGCAGTATTTT.

This clonotype was counted ten times or more. The chain joins TRBV6-1 to TRBJ1-6; TRBD1 might be the D (5 bases). The germline V and J ends were trimmed by 5 bases and 5 bases, with 19 bases remaining between them. Germline CDR1 reads MNHNS; CDR2 reads SASEGT. This CDR3 has 17 residues. The DNA for the CDR3 is TGTGCCAGCAGTCTCTTCGAAGCCAGGGTTGATAATTCACCCCTCCACTTT. Translated: CASSLFEARVDNSPLHF.

This clonotype was found many times. The chain couples TRBV20-1 to TRBJ1-2, with TRBD1 matching 12 bases. Germline CDR1 DFQATT, CDR2 SNEGSKA (reference sequence). This CDR3 spans 14 amino acids. The chain's CDR3 is CRIKGDRGRGGYTF. CDR3 bases: TGCAGGATAAAGGGGGACAGGGGGCGAGGAGGCTACACCTTC.

V is TRBV19 and J is TRBJ2-1, with 7 bases matching TRBD2. This CDR3 is built from 19 residues. CDR1 is LNHDA, CDR2 SQIVND, per germline (reference sequence). V shed 1 base and J 0 bases; nucleotides not matched to a gene: 12. The CDR3 nucleotides are TGTGCCAGTAGTATAGTACTAGTCGAAGCGGGGAGCTCCTACAATGAGCAGTTCTTC. This sequence encodes CASSIVLVEAGSSYNEQFF.

V is TRBV7-6 and J is TRBJ2-1, with 8 bases that match TRBD2. CDR1 and CDR2 from the germline V gene are SGHVS and FNYEAQ. V lost 5 bases, J lost 8 bases, and 8 bases stayed unmatched. The CDR3 totals 14 residues. CDR3 DNA sequence: TGTGCCAGCAGCCGGTGGACTAGCCGGGATGAGCAGTTCTTC. Residues: CASSRWTSRDEQFF.

This clonotype was detected once. The chain carries TRBV5-1 and TRBJ1-1; 7 bases map to TRBD1. Germline CDR1 SGHRS, CDR2 YFSETQ. The CDR3 loop spans 14 amino acids. The V segment lost 3 bases and the J segment 3 bases; nucleotides outside the gene matches: 5. CDR3: CASSYTGAYTEAFF. CDR3 DNA sequence: TGCGCCAGCAGCTATACAGGGGCGTACACTGAAGCTTTCTTT.

The rearrangement uses TRBV4-1 and TRBJ1-1; D unclear. CDR1 is MGHRA, CDR2 YSYEKL, per germline. V lost 6 bases and J lost 5, with 19 bases in between. The length of the CDR3 is 15 residues. CDR3 coding DNA: TGCGCCAGCAGTCTTCTTTTGGTCGCGAAGACTGAAGCTTTCTTT. Amino acid sequence: CASSLLLVAKTEAFF.

The CDR3 loop is CASSPGRDRVPHTQYF. DNA for the CDR3: TGCGCCAGCAGCCCCGGCCGGGACAGGGTTCCACATACGCAGTATTTT. The chain recombines TRBV5-1 with TRBJ2-3, with 9 bases fitting TRBD1. The CDR3 loop spans 16 amino acids. V trimming: 4 bases; J trimming: 7 bases; junction bases outside the gene matches: 13. CDR1 is SGHRS and CDR2 is YFSETQ in the germline V gene.

The V and J genes are TRBV7-6 and TRBJ2-7; D is tentatively TRBD1 or TRBD2 (7 bases each). The CDR3 length is 15 residues. V lost 2 bases, J lost 4 bases, and 15 bases lay in between. Germline lookup yields CDR1 SGHVS and CDR2 FNYEAQ. The CDR3 nucleotides read TGTGCCAGCAGCTTAACAGGGGAGGGACCTTACGAGCAGTACTTC. This encodes CASSLTGEGPYEQYF. The full variable domain, rest sourced from reference TRBV7-6 and TRBJ2-7, is GAGVSQSPRYKVTKRGQDVALRCDPISGHVSLYWYRQALGQGPEFLTYFNYEAQQDKSGLPNDRFSAERPEGSISTLTIQRTEQRDSAMYRCASSLTGEGPYEQYFGPGTRLTVT.

This clonotype was found many times. This sequence joins TRBV5-1 and TRBJ2-7; 9 nucleotides line up with TRBD2. This CDR3 comprises 16 residues. The V gene end was trimmed by 0 bases and the J gene end by 0 bases; junction bases not matched to a gene: 4. The germline V gene has CDR1 SGHRS and CDR2 YFSETQ. The CDR3 bases are TGCGCCAGCAGCTTGGAGGCTAGCGGGACCTCCTACGAGCAGTACTTC. It yields the protein CASSLEASGTSYEQYF.

This clonotype came up a few times. The chain combines TRBV7-8 with TRBJ1-4, with D uncertain. The V gene's germline CDR1 is SGHVS and CDR2 FQNEAQ. Trimming removed 1 base at V and 6 bases at J, with 12 bases between. This CDR3 has 15 amino acids. For the CDR3, the DNA is TGTGCCAGCAGCTTAGTCGCCAGTCGATATGAAAAACTGTTTTTT. Translation: CASSLVASRYEKLFF. Complete variable domain (other parts from reference TRBV7-8 and TRBJ1-4): GAGVSQSPRYKVAKRGQDVALRCDPISGHVSLFWYQQALGQGPEFLTYFQNEAQLDKSGLPSDRFFAERPEGSVSTLKIQRTQQEDSAVYLCASSLVASRYEKLFFGSGTQLSVL.